The rows below give T cell receptor beta chains drawn from one sample of a study of CD8+ T cells in alopecia areata. Measured with immunoSEQ multiplex PCR; TCRdb has only the in-frame clones, and not every one. The repertoire holds 150,000 to 200,000 clones, with 60% as singletons. The sequenced sample was CD4+ T cells sorted from blood, obtained at week 24, from a patient treated with tofacitinib. The receptors here all came from a human donor with alopecia areata. CDR3s include the opening cysteine and the closing phenylalanine or tryptophan. A D gene is named only where the DNA matches it firmly. Not all rows give a size; the values are once, few, many and, for expanded clones, a class.

clone_size: -; d_call: TRBD1; v_call: TRBV29-1; j_call: TRBJ1-2; cdr3_aa: CSAQGINYGYTF; cdr3_nt: TGCAGCGCACAGGGGATCAACTATGGCTACACCTTC
clone_size: -; d_call: -; v_call: TRBV29-1; j_call: TRBJ2-5; cdr3_aa: CSVESGTAQETQYF; cdr3_nt: TGCAGCGTTGAATCGGGAACAGCACAAGAGACCCAGTACTTC
clone_size: -; d_call: -; v_call: TRBV29-1; j_call: TRBJ2-5; cdr3_aa: CSVGLGRQLPCQETQYF; cdr3_nt: TGCAGCGTGGGTTTGGGCCGCCAGCTCCCCTGCCAAGAGACCCAGTACTTC
clone_size: -; d_call: -; v_call: TRBV30; j_call: TRBJ1-5; cdr3_aa: CAWSGQYSNQPQHF; cdr3_nt: TGTGCCTGGAGCGGACAATATAGCAATCAGCCCCAGCATTTT
clone_size: -; d_call: -; v_call: TRBV5-1; j_call: TRBJ1-1; cdr3_aa: CASSLDLNTEAFF; cdr3_nt: TGCGCCAGCAGCTTGGACTTGAACACTGAAGCTTTCTTT
clone_size: -; d_call: -; v_call: TRBV29-1; j_call: TRBJ1-4; cdr3_aa: CSAQQGLNEKLFF; cdr3_nt: TGCAGTGCTCAACAGGGACTCAATGAAAAACTGTTTTTT
clone_size: -; d_call: TRBD1; v_call: TRBV10-3; j_call: TRBJ1-5; cdr3_aa: CAISRTGESNQPQHF; cdr3_nt: TGTGCCATCAGTAGGACAGGGGAGAGCAATCAGCCCCAGCATTTT
clone_size: -; d_call: -; v_call: TRBV29-1; j_call: TRBJ2-7; cdr3_aa: CSVGFGSSYEQYF; cdr3_nt: TGCAGCGTTGGTTTTGGCAGCTCCTACGAGCAGTACTTC
clone_size: -; d_call: TRBD2; v_call: TRBV23-1; j_call: TRBJ2-3; cdr3_aa: CASSQSDSGGAGDTQYF; cdr3_nt: TGCGCCAGCAGTCAATCGGATAGCGGGGGGGCAGGTGATACGCAGTATTTT
clone_size: -; d_call: TRBD1; v_call: TRBV7-3; j_call: TRBJ2-3; cdr3_aa: CASSLMGQTTDTQYF; cdr3_nt: TGTGCCAGCAGCTTAATGGGACAGACCACAGATACGCAGTATTTT
clone_size: -; d_call: -; v_call: TRBV19; j_call: TRBJ1-5; cdr3_aa: CASSIDLGSVYSNQPQHF; cdr3_nt: TGTGCCAGTAGTATAGATCTCGGGAGTGTGTATAGCAATCAGCCCCAGCATTTT
clone_size: -; d_call: -; v_call: TRBV27; j_call: TRBJ1-6; cdr3_aa: CASSPPQGISSPLHF; cdr3_nt: TGTGCCAGCAGTCCCCCTCAGGGGATTTCTTCACCCCTCCACTTT
clone_size: -; d_call: -; v_call: TRBV4-3; j_call: TRBJ2-1; cdr3_aa: CASSHHTNEQFF; cdr3_nt: TGCGCCAGCAGCCACCACACTAATGAGCAGTTCTTC
clone_size: -; d_call: TRBD1; v_call: TRBV6-6; j_call: TRBJ2-7; cdr3_aa: CASRTGIEQYF; cdr3_nt: TGTGCCAGCCGGACAGGGATCGAGCAGTACTTC
clone_size: -; d_call: -; v_call: TRBV27; j_call: TRBJ1-5; cdr3_aa: CASSEEMGNQPQHF; cdr3_nt: TGTGCCAGCAGTGAAGAAATGGGGAATCAGCCCCAGCATTTT
clone_size: -; d_call: -; v_call: TRBV30; j_call: TRBJ1-2; cdr3_aa: CASRDGSSYGYTF; cdr3_nt: TGTGCCTCTAGGGACGGTTCTTCCTATGGCTACACCTTC
clone_size: -; d_call: -; v_call: TRBV5-6; j_call: TRBJ1-2; cdr3_aa: CASSYATPGEGYTF; cdr3_nt: TGTGCCAGCAGCTACGCGACCCCAGGGGAAGGCTACACCTTC
clone_size: -; d_call: -; v_call: TRBV4-3; j_call: TRBJ2-3; cdr3_aa: CASSQSGTDTQYF; cdr3_nt: TGCGCCAGCAGCCAGAGTGGGACAGATACGCAGTATTTT
clone_size: once; d_call: -; v_call: TRBV7-2; j_call: TRBJ2-7; cdr3_aa: CASTFTGPTYEQYF; cdr3_nt: TGTGCCAGCACCTTTACGGGGCCTACCTACGAGCAGTACTTC
clone_size: -; d_call: -; v_call: TRBV7-8; j_call: TRBJ2-5; cdr3_aa: CASSLGLNQETQYF; cdr3_nt: TGTGCCAGCAGCTTAGGACTAAACCAAGAGACCCAGTACTTC
clone_size: -; d_call: -; v_call: TRBV5-6; j_call: TRBJ1-2; cdr3_aa: CASSLQGLGYGYTF; cdr3_nt: TGTGCCAGCAGCTTACAGGGATTAGGCTATGGCTACACCTTC
clone_size: -; d_call: -; v_call: TRBV15; j_call: TRBJ2-7; cdr3_aa: CATSSGPGDSYEQYF; cdr3_nt: TGTGCCACCAGCAGTGGACCAGGGGACTCCTACGAGCAGTACTTC
clone_size: -; d_call: -; v_call: TRBV25-1; j_call: TRBJ2-3; cdr3_aa: CASSESPGADTQYF; cdr3_nt: TGTGCCAGCAGTGAATCTCCAGGGGCAGATACGCAGTATTTT